One sample yielded the 17 T cell receptor beta chains listed below, sequenced in a study of STAT5B mutations in CD4+ large granular lymphocyte leukemia. Method: immunoSEQ multiplex PCR; TCRdb's copy keeps in-frame clones and lacks some. The sample carries 25,000 to 35,000 clones, around 70% recorded once. Sequenced input: CD4+ T cells from blood buffy coats. Source of these receptors: a human donor in good health.

The chain uses TRBV7-9 and TRBJ1-6, with 7 bases matching TRBD1. Trimming at V came to 4 bases and at J to 8 bases, leaving 2 bases not matched to a gene. CDR3 length: 13 residues. Looked up from germline, CDR1 is SEHNR and CDR2 is FQNEAQ (reference sequence). The CDR3 sequence: CASSSDRDSPLHF. In DNA, the CDR3 is TGTGCCAGCAGCTCCGACAGGGATTCACCCCTCCACTTT.

The genes are TRBV21-1 and TRBJ2-5. TRBV21-1 constitutes a pseudogene. The CDR3 has 15 residues. In nucleotides, the CDR3 is TGTGCCACCAAAAGGAGGGGGAGAATCCAAGAGACCCAGTACTTC. This encodes CATKRRGRIQETQYF.

This chain links TRBV29-1 with TRBJ2-7; D unresolved. The CDR3 runs 12 residues. Germline V gene data show CDR1 as SQVTM and CDR2 as ANQGSEA. The V end was cut by 0 bases, the J end by 9 bases, with 12 bases between. This CDR3 is CSVEDLKRLQYF. The CDR3 DNA sequence: TGCAGCGTTGAAGATTTGAAACGGTTGCAGTACTTC.

V and J are TRBV28 and TRBJ1-1, with 9 bases aligning to TRBD1. The J segment lost 3 bases and the V segment lost 5 bases, leaving 10 bases of the junction unmatched. CDR3 size: 16 residues. Germline lookup yields CDR1 MDHEN and CDR2 SYDVKM. CDR3 in amino acids: CASSLSVGQGHTEAFF. CDR3 DNA: TGTGCCAGCAGTCTAAGCGTCGGACAGGGGCACACTGAAGCTTTCTTT. The full variable domain, with the rest looked up from reference TRBV28 and TRBJ1-1, is DVKVTQSSRYLVKRTGEKVFLECVQDMDHENMFWYRQDPGLGLRLIYFSYDVKMKEKGDIPEGYSVSREKKERFSLILESASTNQTSMYLCASSLSVGQGHTEAFFGQGTRLTVV.

The gene calls are TRBV7-2 and TRBJ2-7, with 7 bases lining up with TRBD2. Germline CDR1 is SGHTA and CDR2 is FQGNSA. The CDR3 totals 14 residues. Germline trimming cut 5 bases from V and 2 bases from J; bases unmatched to any gene: 6. CDR3 nucleotides: TGTGCCAGCAGCCCGAGCGGGGAGGCCTACGAGCAGTACTTC. It encodes CASSPSGEAYEQYF.

This clone was detected a few times. The chain couples TRBV6-5 to TRBJ1-1, with TRBD1 matching 7 bases. The length of the CDR3 is 15 residues. V shed 3 bases and J 1 base; nucleotides not matched to a gene: 5. Germline V gene sequence: CDR1 MNHEY, CDR2 SVGAGI. CDR3 sequence: CASSYMGQTNTEAFF. Here the CDR3 DNA reads TGTGCCAGCAGTTATATGGGACAGACGAACACTGAAGCTTTCTTT.

The chain joins TRBV5-4 to TRBJ2-3; D could derive from TRBD1 or TRBD2 (5 bases each). The V end lost 4 bases, the J end lost 2 bases, and 17 bases lay between the germline ends. Germline V gene sequence: CDR1 SGHNT, CDR2 YYREEE (reference sequence). This CDR3 region has 16 residues. In DNA, the CDR3 is TGTGCCAGCAGCCGGGACCCAAAGGAGGCCACAGATACGCAGTATTTT. This codes for CASSRDPKEATDTQYF.

V and J are TRBV29-1 and TRBJ2-4; 7 bases match TRBD1. The CDR3 is 12 residues long. V was pared by 7 bases and J by 8 bases, with 8 bases of the junction left unmatched. From germline, CDR1 is SQVTM and CDR2 ANQGSEA. Here the CDR3 reads CSAYRGSDIQYF. The CDR3 region has the DNA TGCAGCGCCTACAGGGGTTCAGACATTCAGTACTTC.

The chain carries TRBV10-3 and TRBJ2-2, with a possible D match to TRBD1 (5 bases). Deletions cut 0 bases from V and 7 bases from J, with 6 bases between. CDR3 length: 13 amino acids. Germline V lookup: CDR1 ENHRY, CDR2 SYGVKD. This chain's CDR3 is CAISESQGGELFF. CDR3 nucleotide sequence: TGTGCCATCAGTGAGTCGCAGGGCGGGGAGCTGTTTTTT.

CDR3 sequence: CASNPDGGNYGYTF. CDR3 DNA: TGTGCCAGCAACCCAGACGGGGGAAACTATGGCTACACCTTC. The chain combines TRBV6-1 with TRBJ1-2; possibly TRBD1 for D (5 bases). The CDR3 is 14 residues long. Trimming took 7 bases from V and 2 from J, leaving 14 bases between them. Germline V gene data show CDR1 as MNHNS and CDR2 as SASEGT.

This clone has just one count. V gene TRBV28 combines with J gene TRBJ1-3; the match to TRBD1 covers 8 bases. Germline trimming cut 6 bases from V and 4 bases from J; bases unmatched to any gene: 5. The CDR3 sequence is 14 residues long. Germline V lookup: CDR1 MDHEN, CDR2 SYDVKM. CDR3 DNA: TGTGCCAGCAGAAGGACAGGGACAGGAAACACCATATATTTT. It is translated as CASRRTGTGNTIYF.

The chain carries TRBV6-6 and TRBJ2-7; D could derive from TRBD1 or TRBD2 (6 bases each). Germline V gene sequence: CDR1 MNHNY, CDR2 SVGAGI (reference sequence). CDR3 length: 14 amino acids. V shed 5 bases and J shed 5 bases, with 16 bases lying between them. This chain's CDR3 is CASSLIGGPDEQYF. DNA of the CDR3: TGTGCCAGCAGTCTCATTGGGGGGCCCGACGAGCAGTACTTC.

The chain recombines TRBV5-5 with TRBJ2-3; perhaps TRBD2 as D (6 bases). CDR3 length: 13 residues. Germline loops: CDR1 SGHKS, CDR2 YYEKEE (reference sequence). V lost 0 bases and J lost 5, with 7 bases in between. Here the CDR3 DNA reads TGTGCCAGCAGCTTGGGGGGGGAAGATACGCAGTATTTT. As protein: CASSLGGEDTQYF.

The chain recombines TRBV18 with TRBJ2-7; tentatively, D is TRBD1 or TRBD2 (6 bases each). The CDR3 spans 13 residues. The germline CDR1 and CDR2 sequences are KGHSH and LQKENI. V was shortened by 2 bases and J by 6 bases, with 11 bases between the two germline ends. CDR3 DNA: TGTGCCAGCTCACCAAACAGGGACTCCGAGCAGTACTTC. Its protein product is CASSPNRDSEQYF.

The chain combines TRBV6-5 with TRBJ2-7; D unclear. The germline gives CDR1 MNHEY, CDR2 SVGAGI. This CDR3 is built from 15 residues. V gave up 6 bases and J gave up 0 bases, with 15 bases separating them. The CDR3 DNA sequence: TGTGCCAGCAGGCCTCAAGGGTTCTCCTCCTACGAGCAGTACTTC. It translates to CASRPQGFSSYEQYF.

The CDR3 DNA sequence: TGTGCCTGGGGACTAGCGGTAGATACGCAGTATTTT. Protein product: CAWGLAVDTQYF. This chain joins TRBV30 and TRBJ2-3; 10 bases agree with TRBD2. This CDR3 has 12 amino acids. Germline V gene lookup returns CDR1 GTSNPN and CDR2 SVGIG (reference sequence). Trimming took 5 bases from V and 5 from J; bases not matched to a gene: 1.

The chain uses TRBV19 and TRBJ1-2, with no clear D. Germline V gene lookup returns CDR1 LNHDA and CDR2 SQIVND (reference sequence). Between the trimmed V and J ends, which lost 2 bases and 4 bases, there was a span of 14 bases. The CDR3 sequence is 15 residues long. The CDR3 DNA follows: TGTGCCAGTAGTATAACAGTTACTCTCTCCTATGGCTACACCTTC. Amino acids: CASSITVTLSYGYTF.